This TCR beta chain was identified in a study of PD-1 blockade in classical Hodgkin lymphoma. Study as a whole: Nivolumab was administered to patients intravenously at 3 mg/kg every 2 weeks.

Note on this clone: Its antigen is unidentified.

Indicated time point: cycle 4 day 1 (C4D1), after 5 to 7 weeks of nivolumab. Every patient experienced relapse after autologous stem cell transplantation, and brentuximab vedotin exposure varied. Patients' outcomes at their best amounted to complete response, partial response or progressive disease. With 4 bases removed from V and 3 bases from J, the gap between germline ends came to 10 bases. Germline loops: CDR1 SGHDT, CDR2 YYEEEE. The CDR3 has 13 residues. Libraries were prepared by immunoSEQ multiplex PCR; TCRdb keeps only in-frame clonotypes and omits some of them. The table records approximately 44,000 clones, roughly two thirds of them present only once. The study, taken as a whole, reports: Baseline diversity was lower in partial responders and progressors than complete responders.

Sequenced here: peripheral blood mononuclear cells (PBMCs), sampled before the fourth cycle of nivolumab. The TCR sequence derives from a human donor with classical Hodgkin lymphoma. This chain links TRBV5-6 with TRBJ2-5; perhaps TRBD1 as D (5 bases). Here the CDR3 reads CASSPQTEETQYF. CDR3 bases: TGTGCCAGCAGCCCTCAGACAGAAGAGACCCAGTACTTC. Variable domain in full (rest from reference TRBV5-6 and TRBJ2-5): DAGVTQSPTHLIKTRGQQVTLRCSPKSGHDTVSWYQQALGQGPQFIFQYYEEEERQRGNFPDRFSGHQFPNYSSELNVNALLLGDSALYLCASSPQTEETQYFGPGTRLLVL.